Shown below are 30 T cell receptor beta chains from a single sample sequenced in a study of cytomegalovirus exposure and HLA in healthy donors. PCR was performed using 60 Vbeta and 13 Jbeta primers. TCRdb's copy holds only in-frame clones and misses some; the assay was immunoSEQ multiplex PCR. Of roughly 120,000 clones listed, about 74% are singletons. Sequenced input: PBMCs. The source is a woman between 45 and 60 years old in good health and CMV-seropositive.

The CDR3 DNA sequence: TGCGCCAGCAGCTGGGGGACAGGTGCAACTAATGAAAAACTGTTTTTT. Translating it yields CASSWGTGATNEKLFF. The rearrangement links TRBV5-1 to TRBJ1-4; the match to TRBD1 covers 8 bases. V lost 3 bases, J lost 0 bases, and 4 bases stayed unmatched. This CDR3 is 16 amino acids long. From germline, CDR1 is SGHRS and CDR2 YFSETQ.

The rearrangement uses TRBV6-6 and TRBJ1-1, with TRBD1 matching 8 bases. The CDR3 is made up of 16 amino acids. Germline V CDR1 and CDR2: MNHNY, SVGAGI (reference sequence). V dropped 7 bases and J dropped 1; count of bases not matched to a gene: 11. This CDR3 is CASKPSGGQANTEAFF. DNA of the CDR3: TGTGCCAGCAAACCATCAGGGGGACAGGCGAACACTGAAGCTTTCTTT.

The rearrangement joins TRBV7-6 to TRBJ2-7, with 8 positions matching TRBD1. V gave up 2 bases and J gave up 4 bases; unmatched junction bases: 7. CDR1 is SGHVS and CDR2 is FNYEAQ in the germline V gene. The CDR3 contains 15 residues. The CDR3 nucleotides read TGTGCCAGCAGCTTATTTCAGGGGGCGGGTTACGAGCAGTACTTC. Its translation is CASSLFQGAGYEQYF.

This clone has just one count. This chain links TRBV12-5 with TRBJ2-5, with TRBD2 matching 11 bases. Germline CDR1 is LGHNT and CDR2 is FRNRAP. The J segment lost 2 bases and the V segment lost 1 base, leaving 3 bases of the junction unmatched. There are 16 residues in the CDR3. The DNA of the CDR3 is TGTGCTAGTGGTTTGGGGCTAGCGGGGGGACAAGAGACCCAGTACTTC. Its translation is CASGLGLAGGQETQYF.

CDR3 amino acids: CASSDRESYEQYF. CDR3 in DNA: TGTGCCAGCTCAGACAGGGAGTCCTACGAGCAGTACTTC. V gene TRBV18 combines with J gene TRBJ2-7; TRBD1 matches 7 bases. The CDR3 loop spans 13 amino acids. With V trimmed by 5 bases and J by 1 base, 2 bases remained unmatched. Germline V gives CDR1 KGHSH, CDR2 LQKENI.

The genes are TRBV19 and TRBJ1-3; D gene ambiguous. The CDR3 loop spans 12 amino acids. Trimming took 5 bases from V and 4 from J, leaving 6 bases between them. The germline V gene encodes CDR1 LNHDA and CDR2 SQIVND (reference sequence). CDR3 sequence reads: CASSYGGNTIYF. The CDR3 region has the DNA TGTGCCAGTAGTTACGGGGGAAACACCATATATTTT.

The chain joins TRBV5-8 to TRBJ2-7, with 13 bases identical to TRBD2. Germline CDR1 and CDR2: SGHTS and YDEGEE. J gave up 2 bases and V 4 bases, and 6 bases lay outside the gene matches. This CDR3 region has 16 residues. The CDR3 spells CASSRTSGGLTYEQYF. The CDR3 DNA sequence: TGTGCCAGCAGCCGGACTAGCGGGGGCTTGACCTACGAGCAGTACTTC.

J is TRBJ2-6 and V is TRBV7-9; 7 bases are shared with TRBD1. Looked up from germline, CDR1 is SEHNR and CDR2 is FQNEAQ (reference sequence). The V segment lost 5 bases and the J segment 0 bases; nucleotides outside the gene matches: 10. The CDR3 extends over 18 amino acids. The CDR3 nucleotides read TGTGCCAGCAGCCACCCGACAGGGCCTCGCTCTGGGGCCAACGTCCTGACTTTC. Protein product: CASSHPTGPRSGANVLTF.

The table lists this clone with a few counts. This CDR3 reads CASSEAQGFGPQYF. CDR3 nucleotides: TGTGCCAGCAGTGAAGCACAGGGGTTTGGCCCGCAGTATTTT. The genes are TRBV2 and TRBJ2-3; 7 bases map to TRBD1. The CDR3 is made up of 14 amino acids. With V trimmed by 0 bases and J by 10 bases, 7 bases remained unmatched. CDR1 is SNHLY, CDR2 FYNNEI, per germline.

This chain links TRBV6-6 with TRBJ1-1, with D uncertain. Germline V gives CDR1 MNHNY, CDR2 SVGAGI (reference sequence). This CDR3 is 11 amino acids long. Trimming cost V 5 bases and J 7 bases, with 8 bases left between them. This CDR3 is CASSERGEAFF. The CDR3 DNA is TGTGCCAGCAGTGAACGGGGTGAAGCTTTCTTT.

The chain employs TRBV2 and TRBJ2-3; a weak D match, TRBD2 (5 bases). Germline loops: CDR1 SNHLY, CDR2 FYNNEI. Trimming left V 7 bases short and J 3 bases short, with 17 bases between. The CDR3 consists of 15 residues. The CDR3 DNA reads TGTGCCAGCAAGGCACGAGGGTTGAGGACAGATACGCAGTATTTT. Protein: CASKARGLRTDTQYF.

The CDR3 loop reads CAISAGGDNQPQHF. The CDR3, as DNA: TGTGCCATCAGTGCCGGGGGGGATAATCAGCCCCAGCATTTT. V and J are TRBV10-3 and TRBJ1-5, with D perhaps matching TRBD1 (5 bases). Germline CDR1 reads ENHRY; CDR2 reads SYGVKD. V was trimmed by 4 bases and J by 4 bases, leaving 11 bases between them. The CDR3 has 14 amino acids.

The chain carries TRBV7-2 and TRBJ2-1; 9 bases align to TRBD2. The CDR3 has 16 amino acids. CDR1 and CDR2 from the germline V gene are SGHTA and FQGNSA. Germline trimming cut 5 bases from V and 6 bases from J; bases unmatched to any gene: 11. The CDR3 DNA reads TGTGCCAGCAGCCCAGGAAGCGGGGGGCCCCGCAATGAGCAGTTCTTC. Protein: CASSPGSGGPRNEQFF.

This rearrangement joins TRBV6-1 to TRBJ2-2; 11 nucleotides match TRBD2. The ends lost 2 bases at V and 5 bases at J; junction bases unmatched: 4. Per the germline V gene, CDR1 is MNHNS and CDR2 is SASEGT. This CDR3 is 16 amino acids long. CDR3 residues: CASSEYSGGGTGELFF. The CDR3 DNA follows: TGTGCCAGCAGTGAATATAGCGGGGGGGGAACCGGGGAGCTGTTTTTT.

This chain joins TRBV18 and TRBJ1-1; a possible D gene is TRBD1 (5 bases). CDR1 KGHSH and CDR2 LQKENI come from the germline V gene. The V end lost 3 bases, the J end lost 10 bases, and 12 bases lay between the germline ends. This CDR3 is 12 amino acids long. The CDR3 bases are TGTGCCAGCTCACCCCTCGACAGCCGAGCTTTCTTT. Protein: CASSPLDSRAFF.

The chain couples TRBV25-1 to TRBJ1-6; D gene unclear. Trimming cost V 3 bases and J 8 bases, with 5 bases left between them. The length of the CDR3 is 12 residues. Germline CDR1 MGHDK, CDR2 SYGVNS. CDR3 protein: CASSDGYSPLHF. CDR3 in DNA: TGTGCCAGCAGTGATGGCTATTCACCCCTCCACTTT.

A remark on this clone: A read error may account for a junction end that differs from germline. This chain links TRBV7-9 with TRBJ1-2; the match to TRBD1 covers 7 bases. CDR3 length equals 17 residues. The germline CDR1 and CDR2 sequences are SEHNR and FQNEAQ (reference sequence). In DNA, the CDR3 is TGTTCCAGCAGCACTCTAACACGGGACAGACGTCTAGGTGGCTACACCTTC. The encoded protein is CSSSTLTRDRRLGGYTF.

The sample holds a few counts of this clone. The chain combines TRBV4-1 with TRBJ2-7, with D tentatively TRBD1 (6 bases). The CDR3 extends over 16 amino acids. V lost 1 base and J 0 bases, leaving 13 bases between the germline ends. Looked up from germline, CDR1 is MGHRA and CDR2 is YSYEKL. The CDR3: CASSQAPGQPSYEQYF. The CDR3 nucleotides read TGCGCCAGCAGCCAAGCCCCCGGACAGCCCTCCTACGAGCAGTACTTC.

The gene calls are TRBV11-2 and TRBJ1-4; D unresolved. The CDR3 covers 15 residues. V was shortened by 1 base and J by 1 base, with 7 bases between the two germline ends. CDR1 SGHAT and CDR2 FQNNGV come from the germline V gene. The CDR3 nucleotides are TGTGCCAGCAGCTTAGCGCGGGGAACTAATGAAAAACTGTTTTTT. Its protein is CASSLARGTNEKLFF.

The chain combines TRBV11-2 with TRBJ1-1; D is uncertain. The V end was cut by 4 bases, the J end by 3 bases, with 15 bases between. Looked up from germline, CDR1 is SGHAT and CDR2 is FQNNGV. This CDR3 has 15 residues. As DNA, the CDR3 is TGTGCCAGCAGCTCTTCGGCGGGGTTCGACACTGAAGCTTTCTTT. Translated, it gives CASSSSAGFDTEAFF.

This clone was detected only a few times. V gene TRBV6-5 combines with J gene TRBJ2-3, with a weak D call TRBD2 (5 bases). Trimming pared 0 bases from V and 5 bases from J, leaving 15 bases between. CDR1 is MNHEY, CDR2 SVGAGI, per germline. The CDR3 sequence is 16 residues long. CDR3: CASSYSTTGWRDTQYF. The CDR3 nucleotides read TGTGCCAGCAGTTACTCGACTACGGGCTGGCGAGATACGCAGTATTTT.

The CDR3 DNA is TGTGCCAGCTCACCTTTTAAAACAGGGTTTGCTGGGGCCAACGTCCTGACTTTC. It translates to CASSPFKTGFAGANVLTF. V gene TRBV18 combines with J gene TRBJ2-6, with D perhaps matching TRBD1 (6 bases). Germline CDR1 and CDR2: KGHSH and LQKENI. Between the trimmed V and J ends, which lost 3 bases and 2 bases, there was a span of 17 bases. The CDR3 extends over 18 amino acids.

V is TRBV25-1 and J is TRBJ2-1, with 10 bases identical to TRBD2. Germline CDR1 and CDR2: MGHDK and SYGVNS. CDR3 length: 17 residues. With V trimmed by 4 bases and J by 1 base, 7 bases remained unmatched. CDR3 coding DNA: TGTGCCAGCAGTGGGACTAGCGGTACAGGATCCTACAATGAGCAGTTCTTC. Its protein is CASSGTSGTGSYNEQFF. The whole variable domain, remainder taken from reference TRBV25-1 and TRBJ2-1, is EADIYQTPRYLVIGTGKKITLECSQTMGHDKMYWYQQDPGMELHLIHYSYGVNSTEKGDLSSESTVSRIRTEHFPLTLESARPSHTSQYLCASSGTSGTGSYNEQFFGPGTRLTVL.

This CDR3 is CASSPRTGDFYGYTF. The CDR3 DNA reads TGTGCCAGCAGCCCTAGGACAGGGGACTTCTATGGCTACACCTTC. V and J are TRBV14 and TRBJ1-2; 9 bases match TRBD1. There are 15 residues in the CDR3. Germline assignment: CDR1 SGHDN and CDR2 FVKESK. V shed 4 bases, J shed 4 bases, and the junction held 7 bases outside the gene matches.

This clone was found a few times. The V and J genes are TRBV7-9 and TRBJ2-1; weak D call: TRBD1 (5 bases). V shed 5 bases and J shed 1 base, with 21 bases lying between them. This CDR3 region has 18 residues. Germline V CDR1 and CDR2: SEHNR, FQNEAQ (reference sequence). This CDR3 reads CASSRPPAKQESYNEQFF. CDR3 nucleotide sequence: TGTGCCAGCAGCCGACCACCCGCAAAACAGGAATCCTACAATGAGCAGTTCTTC.

This clone was seen a few times. The genes are TRBV5-1 and TRBJ2-7; 8 bases map to TRBD1. The CDR3 is made up of 14 amino acids. Germline CDR1 is SGHRS and CDR2 is YFSETQ. V was pared by 5 bases and J by 2 bases, with 6 bases of the junction left unmatched. CDR3 in DNA: TGCGCCAGCAGTTTCCGGACAGGGACCTACGAGCAGTACTTC. It is translated as CASSFRTGTYEQYF.

This sequence joins TRBV11-2 and TRBJ2-5; 10 nucleotides agree with TRBD2. The V gene's germline CDR1 is SGHAT and CDR2 FQNNGV. The CDR3 contains 15 residues. The J segment lost 5 bases and the V segment lost 6 bases, leaving 9 bases of the junction unmatched. In DNA, the CDR3 is TGTGCCAGCAGGATCACCGGGACTAGCGAGGAGACCCAGTACTTC. Amino acids: CASRITGTSEETQYF.

The chain is built from TRBV5-4 and TRBJ2-3, with 9 bases aligning to TRBD2. This CDR3 is built from 17 residues. The V and J ends lost 4 bases and 3 bases, in that order; junction bases with no gene match: 12. Germline CDR1 reads SGHNT; CDR2 reads YYREEE (reference sequence). Here the CDR3 reads CASSRDQAGGRTDTQYF. In nucleotides, the CDR3 is TGTGCCAGCAGCCGAGACCAGGCGGGGGGGCGTACAGATACGCAGTATTTT.

The genes are TRBV15 and TRBJ1-2; 8 bases align to TRBD1. The length of the CDR3 is 16 residues. The trim removed 5 bases at V and 5 bases at J, leaving 13 bases unmatched. Germline loops: CDR1 LNHNV, CDR2 YYDKDF (reference sequence). CDR3 region: CATSASRAGGYYGYTF. The CDR3 DNA reads TGTGCCACCAGCGCCTCAAGGGCAGGGGGCTATTATGGCTACACCTTC.

This clone was seen just once. The J gene is TRBJ2-7, the V gene TRBV19, with D maybe TRBD1 (5 bases). The germline CDR1 and CDR2 sequences are LNHDA and SQIVND (reference sequence). V lost 6 bases and J 0 bases, leaving 12 bases between the germline ends. The CDR3 contains 14 residues. The CDR3 is CASSLRTNSYEQYF. For the CDR3, the DNA is TGTGCCAGTAGCCTCAGGACAAACTCCTACGAGCAGTACTTC.